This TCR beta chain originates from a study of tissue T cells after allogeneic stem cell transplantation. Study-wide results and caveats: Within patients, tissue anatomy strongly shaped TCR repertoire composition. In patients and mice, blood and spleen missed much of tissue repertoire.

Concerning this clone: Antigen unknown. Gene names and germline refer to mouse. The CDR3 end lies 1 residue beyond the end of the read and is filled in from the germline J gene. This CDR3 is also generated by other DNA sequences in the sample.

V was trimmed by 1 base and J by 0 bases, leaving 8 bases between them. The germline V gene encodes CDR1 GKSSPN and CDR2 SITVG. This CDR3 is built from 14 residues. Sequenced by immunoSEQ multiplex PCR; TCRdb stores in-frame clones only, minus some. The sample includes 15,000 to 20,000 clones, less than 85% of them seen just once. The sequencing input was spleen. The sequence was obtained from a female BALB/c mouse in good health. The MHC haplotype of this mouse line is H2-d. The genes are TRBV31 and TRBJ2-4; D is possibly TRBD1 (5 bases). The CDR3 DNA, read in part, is TGTGCCTGGAGTCCCCAGGGTAGTCAAAACACCTTGTAC. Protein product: CAWSPQGSQNTLY. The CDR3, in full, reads CAWSPQGSQNTLYF.